This T cell receptor (beta chain) was recovered during a study of OX40 agonist ivuxolimab in advanced cancers. General study findings and limits: There were, on average, more expanded clones in CD8+ T cells than in CD4+. Compared with others, partial responders at 0.1-3.0 mg/kg displayed clonal expansion among the lowest.

A few counts support this clone. Its antigen is currently unknown. Germline CDR1 KGHSH, CDR2 LQKENI. V was cut by 2 bases and J by 1 base, with 5 bases left in between. This CDR3 spans 13 amino acids. Repertoires were generated with immunoSEQ multiplex PCR, while TCRdb's copy carries only in-frame clones and drops some. The sample comprises 120,000 or so clones, roughly 90% of which are singletons, and less than 0.35% rests with the top ten. The chain carries TRBV18 and TRBJ2-5; D unresolved. This material consisted of CD4+ or CD8+ T cells sorted from blood, taken in a trial of the OX40 agonist ivuxolimab. This receptor was obtained from an adult with an advanced solid tumor such as melanoma, head and neck, liver or kidney cancer. Here the CDR3 reads CASSPNLQETQYF. In DNA form, the CDR3 reads TGTGCCAGCTCACCAAACCTCCAAGAGACCCAGTACTTC.